The present TCR beta chain was sequenced within a study of regulatory T cells in long-lasting Graves disease. Study-level points and caveats: Persistent disease preferred TRBV28, TRBJ1-2 and TRBJ2-5; new disease, TRBV20-1 and TRBJ2-1.

Through Arm-PCR of CDR3 regions and iRepertoire HTBI primers, TCR beta libraries were built. TCRdb reprocessed the multiplex PCR reads with MiXCR, giving one entry per CDR3 protein. The data show approximately 560,000 distinct CDR3 sequences, approximately 16% seen once. This clonotype was observed many times. Its antigen is as yet unknown. Noted time point: newly diagnosed GD, antithyroid drugs for less than 3 months. Researchers made the TCR library from RNA that was extracted from PBMCs. Between the trimmed V and J ends, which lost 3 bases and 7 bases, there was a span of 15 bases. Germline CDR1 LNHDA, CDR2 SQIVND (reference sequence). The CDR3 sequence is 14 residues long. This sample was also put to use in a study of T cells in Graves' hyperthyroidism and ophthalmopathy. That study reports: The study enrolled patients aged 18 to 65 with newly diagnosed hyperthyroidism of under 2 months' duration. HTBI primers were employed in a first-round RT-PCR of the TCR CDR3.

The source of this sequence is a man aged 18-30 years with Graves disease. The chain has TRBV19 and TRBJ1-2; weak D call: TRBD1 (6 bases). Sample: peripheral blood mononuclear cells (PBMCs), taken at new diagnosis, from a patient treated with antithyroid drugs. Here the CDR3 reads CASSMDSSWGGYTF. The CDR3 nucleotides are TGTGCCAGTAGTATGGACAGCTCGTGGGGTGGCTACACCTTC.